This T cell receptor beta chain was recorded in a study of blood T cell repertoires in COVID-19. For the study at large: COVID-19 samples from acute and convalescent phases originated in the United States, Italy and Spain. PBMCs, B-cell-depleted T cells, or T cells were the source of the cDNA or gDNA that made up the material.

Germline V gene lookup returns CDR1 MNHEY and CDR2 SMNVEV (reference sequence). CDR3 length: 16 residues. Trimming at V came to 6 bases and at J to 2 bases, leaving 11 bases not matched to a gene. In the original analysis: Estimation of nucleated cell counts was performed using reference gene primer amplification. Profiling relied on immunoSEQ multiplex PCR, and the TCRdb table lists in-frame clones only, not all of them. V and J calls and clone size follow that table, whereas D and trimming were derived from the DNA. The data contain a few hundred thousand clones, around 90% of them singletons. V and J are TRBV27 and TRBJ2-3, with TRBD1 matching 7 bases. Sequenced: peripheral blood. This receptor was taken from a woman aged 40 to 50 who had recovered from COVID-19. CDR3 sequence (DNA): TGTGCCAGCAGAGGGACAGAAGACCTGACCACAGATACGCAGTATTTT. Its translation is CASRGTEDLTTDTQYF.